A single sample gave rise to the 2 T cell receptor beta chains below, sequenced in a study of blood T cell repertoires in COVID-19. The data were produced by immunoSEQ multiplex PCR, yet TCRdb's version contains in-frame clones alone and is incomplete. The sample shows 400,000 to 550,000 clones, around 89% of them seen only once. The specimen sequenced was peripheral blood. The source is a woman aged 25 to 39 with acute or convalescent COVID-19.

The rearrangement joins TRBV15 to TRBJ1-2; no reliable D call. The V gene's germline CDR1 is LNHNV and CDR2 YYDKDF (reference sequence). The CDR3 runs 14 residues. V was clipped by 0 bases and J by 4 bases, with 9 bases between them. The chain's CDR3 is CATSRDYAGYGYTF. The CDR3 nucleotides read TGTGCCACCAGCAGAGATTATGCAGGCTATGGCTACACCTTC.

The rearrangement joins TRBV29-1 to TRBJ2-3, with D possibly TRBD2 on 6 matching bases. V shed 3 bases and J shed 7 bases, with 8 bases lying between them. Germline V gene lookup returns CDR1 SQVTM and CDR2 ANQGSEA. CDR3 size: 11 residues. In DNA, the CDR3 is TGCAGCGTTGAGGAGGGAAATACGCAGTATTTT. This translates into CSVEEGNTQYF.